A selection of T cell receptor beta chains follows, all from one sample in a study of shared clonotypes between healthy human individuals. TCRdb's copy holds only in-frame clones and misses some; the assay was immunoSEQ multiplex PCR. The profile shows 2 million or so clones, about 94% of them singletons. Sequences were obtained from naive CD8+ T cells sorted from blood. Receptors were obtained from a man younger than 30 in good health. The CDR3 runs from the conserved cysteine through the conserved F or W. A D gene is named only where the DNA matches it firmly. Part of the rows lack a size; the others show once, few, many or a class for expanded clones.

clone_size j_call d_call v_call cdr3_aa cdr3_nt
. TRBJ2-1 . TRBV30 CAWSLVAGEQFF TGTGCCTGGAGTTTGGTAGCTGGAGAGCAGTTCTTC
. TRBJ2-7 . TRBV27 CASSDDSSWDEQYF TGTGCCAGCAGTGATGACAGCTCTTGGGACGAGCAGTACTTC
. TRBJ1-1 . TRBV10-3 CAISGQVNTEAFF TGTGCCATCAGTGGACAGGTCAACACTGAAGCTTTCTTT
. TRBJ1-2 . TRBV12-5 CASGLVGQAHYGYTF TGTGCTAGTGGTTTGGTTGGGCAGGCCCACTATGGCTACACCTTC
. TRBJ2-7 . TRBV30 CAYWGGSTYEQYF TGTGCCTACTGGGGCGGCAGCACCTACGAGCAGTACTTC
. TRBJ2-3 TRBD1 TRBV29-1 CSVEDLAGGSADTQYF TGCAGCGTTGAAGATCTGGCAGGGGGCAGCGCAGATACGCAGTATTTT
. TRBJ2-7 . TRBV4-1 CASSRNRDEQYF TGCGCCAGCAGCCGAAACAGGGACGAGCAGTACTTC
. TRBJ2-2 TRBD2 TRBV5-6 CASSLATSGGTDVPGELFF TGTGCCAGCAGCTTGGCGACTAGCGGGGGGACCGACGTGCCCGGGGAGCTGTTTTTT
. TRBJ2-3 . TRBV5-4 CASSLGPTDTQYF TGTGCCAGCAGCTTAGGGCCGACAGATACGCAGTATTTT
. TRBJ2-7 TRBD1 TRBV9 CASSPGTASYEQYF TGTGCCAGCAGCCCCGGGACAGCTTCCTACGAGCAGTACTTC
. TRBJ2-5 TRBD2 TRBV7-9 CASSLPPSGDQETQYF TGTGCCAGCAGCCTTCCCCCTAGCGGGGACCAAGAGACCCAGTACTTC
. TRBJ2-2 . TRBV29-1 CSGNIYGELFF TGCAGCGGTAATATATACGGGGAGCTGTTTTTT
. TRBJ2-7 TRBD1 TRBV5-6 CASSLTGANEQYF TGTGCCAGCAGCCTGACAGGGGCCAACGAGCAGTACTTC
once TRBJ2-7 . TRBV28 CASSFSGSYEQYF TGTGCCAGCAGTTTTAGTGGATCCTACGAGCAGTACTTC
. TRBJ2-5 TRBD2 TRBV6-6 CASSYSSLAAETQYF TGTGCCAGCAGTTACTCGAGTCTAGCGGCGGAGACCCAGTACTTC
. TRBJ2-1 TRBD2 TRBV5-1 CASSLRLAGLDSEQFF TGCGCCAGCAGCCTAAGACTAGCGGGACTGGACAGTGAGCAGTTCTTC
. TRBJ2-3 TRBD2 TRBV14 CASSPRGSGFDTDTQYF TGTGCCAGCAGCCCCCGCGGTAGCGGGTTTGACACAGATACGCAGTATTTT